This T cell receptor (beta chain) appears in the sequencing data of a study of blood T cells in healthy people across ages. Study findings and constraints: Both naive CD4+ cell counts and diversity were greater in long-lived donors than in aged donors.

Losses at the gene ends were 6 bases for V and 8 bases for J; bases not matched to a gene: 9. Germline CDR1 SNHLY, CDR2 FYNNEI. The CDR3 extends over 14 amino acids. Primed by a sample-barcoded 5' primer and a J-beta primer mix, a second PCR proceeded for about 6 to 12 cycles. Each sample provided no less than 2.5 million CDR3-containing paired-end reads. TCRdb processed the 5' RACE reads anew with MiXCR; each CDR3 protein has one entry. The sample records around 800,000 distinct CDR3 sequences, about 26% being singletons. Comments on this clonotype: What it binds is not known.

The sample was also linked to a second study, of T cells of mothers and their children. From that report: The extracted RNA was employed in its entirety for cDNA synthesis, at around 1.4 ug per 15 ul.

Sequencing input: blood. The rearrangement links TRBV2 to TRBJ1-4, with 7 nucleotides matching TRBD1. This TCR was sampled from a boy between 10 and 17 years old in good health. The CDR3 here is CASRKQGKREKLFF. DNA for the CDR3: TGTGCCAGCAGGAAACAGGGGAAACGGGAAAAACTGTTTTTT.